The 30 T cell receptor beta chains below were found in one sample sequenced in a study of cytomegalovirus exposure and HLA in healthy donors. PCR amplification relied on 60 Vbeta primers (plus 13 Jbeta primers). TCRdb's copy holds only in-frame clones and misses some; the assay was immunoSEQ multiplex PCR. The sample shows about 180,000 clones, about 80% of them seen only once. Sequenced sample: PBMCs. The receptors come from a woman in her thirties in good health and CMV-seronegative.

This rearrangement joins TRBV5-6 to TRBJ1-6; the match to TRBD1 covers 7 bases. This CDR3 spans 15 amino acids. Trimming removed 2 bases from V and 5 bases from J; junction bases left unmatched: 4. CDR1 is SGHDT and CDR2 is YYEEEE in the germline V gene. CDR3 bases: TGTGCCAGCAGCTTAACGGGACAGAATAATTCACCCCTCCACTTT. This sequence encodes CASSLTGQNNSPLHF.

The chain joins TRBV6-5 to TRBJ2-7; the D gene is possibly TRBD1 (5 bases). Trimming took 6 bases from V and 1 from J, leaving 13 bases between them. The CDR3 totals 14 residues. Germline V lookup: CDR1 MNHEY, CDR2 SVGAGI. In nucleotides, the CDR3 is TGTGCCAGCAGCCAGACAGAAGATTCCTACGAGCAGTACTTC. Translating gives CASSQTEDSYEQYF.

Written as DNA, the CDR3 is TGCGCCAGCAGACCCGGGAGGGGGGGACCTAATGAAAAACTGTTTTTT. Translation gives CASRPGRGGPNEKLFF. V usage is TRBV4-3 and J usage is TRBJ1-4; TRBD1 might be the D (6 bases). Germline CDR1 reads LGHNA; CDR2 reads YSLEER. CDR3 length equals 16 residues. Trimming took off 6 bases at V and 3 bases at J, with 17 bases between the two ends.

As to this clone: Other DNA sequences within the sample encode an identical CDR3. The rearrangement links TRBV19 to TRBJ1-1; TRBD1 matches at 7 bases. Looked up from germline, CDR1 is LNHDA and CDR2 is SQIVND (reference sequence). The ends lost 1 base at V and 1 base at J; junction bases unmatched: 0. The CDR3 runs 14 residues. The DNA of the CDR3 is TGTGCCAGTAGTATAGGGACAGGGAACACTGAAGCTTTCTTT. This sequence encodes CASSIGTGNTEAFF.

This clone showed up just a few times. This rearrangement joins TRBV6-5 to TRBJ1-1; D gene unclear. Germline V gives CDR1 MNHEY, CDR2 SVGAGI. V shed 2 bases and J shed 7 bases, with 8 bases lying between them. This CDR3 comprises 12 residues. This CDR3 is CASSYLGSEAFF. For the CDR3, the DNA is TGTGCCAGCAGTTACCTGGGCAGTGAAGCTTTCTTT.

This clone was counted only a few times. This chain joins TRBV6-4 and TRBJ2-7; 7 nucleotides align to TRBD1. This CDR3 is 15 amino acids long. Germline CDR1 reads MRHNA; CDR2 reads SNTAGT. The V and J ends lost 0 bases and 9 bases, in that order; junction bases with no gene match: 11. The DNA of the CDR3 is TGTGCCAGCAGTGACTCAGAGACAGGGATCGAAGGGCAGTACTTC. Translated, it gives CASSDSETGIEGQYF.

J is TRBJ1-1 and V is TRBV5-1, with D unresolved. This CDR3 is built from 13 residues. Trimming removed 0 bases from V and 4 bases from J, with 7 bases in between. Germline CDR1 reads SGHRS; CDR2 reads YFSETQ. The CDR3 spells CASSLEEFTEAFF. CDR3 nucleotides: TGCGCCAGCAGCTTGGAGGAGTTCACTGAAGCTTTCTTT.

The CDR3, as DNA: TGCGCCAGCAGCCAAGATCACGTAGATCAAGAGACCCAGTACTTC. Protein product: CASSQDHVDQETQYF. The chain recombines TRBV4-1 with TRBJ2-5; D call uncertain. V dropped 0 bases and J dropped 2 bases, with 10 bases sitting between them. Germline V CDR1 and CDR2: MGHRA, YSYEKL. CDR3 length: 15 amino acids.

The chain recombines TRBV18 with TRBJ2-1; 13 nucleotides agree with TRBD2. Germline CDR1 reads KGHSH; CDR2 reads LQKENI. V lost 5 bases and J lost 7; bases outside the gene matches: 8. This CDR3 has 16 residues. CDR3 nucleotide sequence: TGTGCCAGCTCAATTGGGACTAGCGGGGCCCAAAATGAGCAGTTCTTC. Translating gives CASSIGTSGAQNEQFF.

This sequence joins TRBV5-1 and TRBJ2-3; 7 nucleotides match TRBD2. Germline trimming cut 7 bases from V and 7 bases from J; bases unmatched to any gene: 6. The CDR3 length is 12 residues. The germline V gene has CDR1 SGHRS and CDR2 YFSETQ. CDR3 sequence (DNA): TGCGCCAGCCGGGGGGAGGGGTATACGCAGTATTTT. Translated, it gives CASRGEGYTQYF. Supplemented by reference TRBV5-1 and TRBJ2-3, the full variable domain reads KAGVTQTPRYLIKTRGQQVTLSCSPISGHRSVSWYQQTPGQGLQFLFEYFSETQRNKGNFPGRFSGRQFSNSRSEMNVSTLELGDSALYLCASRGEGYTQYFGPGTRLTVL.

This CDR3 is CASSPQPRGFWGYTF. The DNA of the CDR3 is TGTGCCAGCAGCCCCCAACCGCGTGGTTTCTGGGGCTACACCTTC. The gene calls are TRBV11-2 and TRBJ1-2; D remains unclear. The V and J ends lost 5 bases and 8 bases respectively, with 21 bases between them. The CDR3 contains 15 residues. The germline gives CDR1 SGHAT, CDR2 FQNNGV.

Only one count was recorded for this clone. As DNA, the CDR3 is TGTGCCAGTAGTTGGCTAGCGAGCAATGAGCAGTTCTTC. It translates to CASSWLASNEQFF. The rearrangement joins TRBV19 to TRBJ2-1, with a weak D call TRBD2 (6 bases). The CDR3 extends over 13 amino acids. CDR1 is LNHDA and CDR2 is SQIVND in the germline V gene (reference sequence). The V end was cut by 5 bases, the J end by 6 bases, with 11 bases between. The full variable domain, rest sourced from reference TRBV19 and TRBJ2-1, is DGGITQSPKYLFRKEGQNVTLSCEQNLNHDAMYWYRQDPGQGLRLIYYSQIVNDFQKGDIAEGYSVSREKKESFPLTVTSAQKNPTAFYLCASSWLASNEQFFGPGTRLTVL.

V usage is TRBV6-5 and J usage is TRBJ2-7, with D perhaps TRBD1 (5 bases). Germline V gives CDR1 MNHEY, CDR2 SVGAGI. The CDR3 is made up of 15 amino acids. V was trimmed by 6 bases and J by 6 bases, leaving 21 bases between them. CDR3 protein: CASRIEHGGRAEQYF. CDR3 nucleotides: TGTGCCAGCAGGATCGAACACGGTGGCAGGGCCGAGCAGTACTTC.

DNA of the CDR3: TGTGCCTTCGCGAAGGGGGTTTGGACCGGGGAGCTGTTTTTT. It is translated as CAFAKGVWTGELFF. This sequence joins TRBV30 and TRBJ2-2, with a tentative D call TRBD1 (6 bases). The V and J ends lost 7 bases and 5 bases respectively, with 17 bases between them. Germline V lookup: CDR1 GTSNPN, CDR2 SVGIG (reference sequence). The CDR3 has 14 amino acids.

The CDR3 loop reads CASSSGTGPSGANVLTF. As DNA, the CDR3 is TGCGCCAGCAGCTCCGGGACAGGCCCCTCTGGGGCCAACGTCCTGACTTTC. The chain uses TRBV5-1 and TRBJ2-6; 8 bases are shared with TRBD1. Unmatched junction bases numbered 5, after V lost 3 bases and J lost 0 bases. CDR1 and CDR2 (germline): SGHRS, YFSETQ. The CDR3 has 17 amino acids.

The V call is TRBV15, the J call TRBJ1-2; TRBD1 matches at 9 bases. Germline CDR1 is LNHNV and CDR2 is YYDKDF (reference sequence). The CDR3 is 14 amino acids. The junction had 4 bases not matched to a gene; V was cut back by 4 bases and J by 4 bases. The CDR3 DNA reads TGTGCCACCAGCATGGACAGGGGCGGCTATGGCTACACCTTC. Its protein product is CATSMDRGGYGYTF.

This chain connects TRBV9 to TRBJ2-2; the match to TRBD2 covers 15 bases. Per the germline V gene, CDR1 is SGDLS and CDR2 is YYNGEE. The CDR3 has 18 amino acids. The V and J ends lost 4 bases and 7 bases, in that order; junction bases with no gene match: 11. The CDR3 protein is CASSFAGLAGGRGGELFF. DNA for the CDR3: TGTGCCAGCAGCTTTGCTGGACTAGCGGGGGGGCGCGGCGGGGAGCTGTTTTTT.

The chain combines TRBV6-5 with TRBJ2-3; 9 bases line up with TRBD1. The CDR3 sequence is 14 residues long. V was clipped by 8 bases and J by 3 bases; unmatched bases: 6. The germline V gene encodes CDR1 MNHEY and CDR2 SVGAGI. The CDR3 loop is CASHRDRATDTQYF. The CDR3, as DNA: TGTGCCAGCCACCGGGACAGGGCAACAGATACGCAGTATTTT.

The chain is built from TRBV10-1 and TRBJ2-7; no reliable D call. CDR3 size: 15 residues. Germline CDR1 reads WNHNN; CDR2 reads SYGVQD (reference sequence). V lost 0 bases and J lost 4, with 13 bases in between. The CDR3 DNA sequence: TGCGCCAGCAGTGAGTCATTCAGGCCTGGGTACGAGCAGTACTTC. Translation: CASSESFRPGYEQYF.

The DNA of the CDR3 is TGTGCCAGCAGCCGAACAGGGGGCGGTCAGCCCCAGCATTTT. Protein: CASSRTGGGQPQHF. This chain links TRBV6-5 with TRBJ1-5; 9 bases agree with TRBD1. This CDR3 has 14 amino acids. Germline V gene lookup returns CDR1 MNHEY and CDR2 SVGAGI. V shed 6 bases, J shed 6 bases, and the junction held 6 bases outside the gene matches.

The V gene is TRBV12-5, the J gene TRBJ1-5; TRBD1 is a possible D gene (5 bases). The CDR3 has 13 residues. Germline assignment: CDR1 LGHNT and CDR2 FRNRAP. V was trimmed by 8 bases and J by 11 bases, leaving 19 bases between them. The DNA of the CDR3 is TGTGCTAGTACAGGCCTAGCGGATGAAGCCCAGCATTTT. This encodes CASTGLADEAQHF.

V and J are TRBV7-2 and TRBJ2-3; 14 bases agree with TRBD2. The ends lost 6 bases at V and 6 bases at J; junction bases unmatched: 5. The CDR3 sequence is 15 residues long. The germline V gene encodes CDR1 SGHTA and CDR2 FQGNSA. This CDR3 reads CASRSGTSGGDTQYF. Here the CDR3 DNA reads TGTGCCAGCAGAAGCGGGACTAGCGGGGGCGATACGCAGTATTTT.

The rearrangement joins TRBV14 to TRBJ2-5, with 7 bases matching TRBD2. Trimming at V came to 1 base and at J to 5 bases, leaving 7 bases not matched to a gene. This CDR3 has 15 residues. Germline lookup yields CDR1 SGHDN and CDR2 FVKESK. The CDR3 spells CASSQVAGVRETQYF. DNA of the CDR3: TGTGCCAGCAGCCAAGTGGCGGGGGTACGGGAGACCCAGTACTTC.

Only one count was recorded for this clone. The chain joins TRBV5-1 to TRBJ2-1, with TRBD2 identical over 15 bases. Germline V gene sequence: CDR1 SGHRS, CDR2 YFSETQ. Trimming at V came to 4 bases and at J to 7 bases, leaving 15 bases not matched to a gene. There are 19 residues in the CDR3. In DNA form, the CDR3 reads TGCGCCAGCAGCCCCGGACTAGCGGGGGGGCTAACTCCTGAAAATGAGCAGTTCTTC. Translated, it gives CASSPGLAGGLTPENEQFF.

The chain links TRBV11-2 to TRBJ2-3; TRBD2 agrees at 12 bases. Germline values: CDR1 SGHAT, CDR2 FQNNGV. Trimming at V came to 3 bases and at J to 2 bases, leaving 9 bases not matched to a gene. The CDR3 has 18 amino acids. As DNA, the CDR3 is TGTGCCAGCAGCTTTTCGCCTAGCGGGGGGGGGAACACAGATACGCAGTATTTT. It codes for CASSFSPSGGGNTDTQYF.

The chain joins TRBV10-3 to TRBJ2-7; 9 bases agree with TRBD1. CDR1 is ENHRY and CDR2 is SYGVKD in the germline V gene. The length of the CDR3 is 15 residues. After removal of 7 bases from V and 4 bases from J, the junction contained 11 bases not matched to a gene. CDR3 loop: CAINAGQGFGYEQYF. CDR3 sequence (DNA): TGTGCCATCAACGCGGGACAGGGATTTGGGTACGAGCAGTACTTC.

The chain is built from TRBV18 and TRBJ2-2, with D possibly being TRBD2 (6 bases). V dropped 3 bases and J dropped 3 bases, with 11 bases sitting between them. The CDR3 runs 15 residues. Germline V lookup: CDR1 KGHSH, CDR2 LQKENI. DNA of the CDR3: TGTGCCAGCTCACCTTACGGGAGCGACACCGGGGAGCTGTTTTTT. Its protein product is CASSPYGSDTGELFF.

This clone was seen only a few times. This rearrangement joins TRBV5-1 to TRBJ1-1; possible D gene TRBD1, 6 bases. V was shortened by 8 bases and J by 1 base, with 12 bases between the two germline ends. Per germline, CDR1 SGHRS and CDR2 YFSETQ. The CDR3 consists of 13 residues. The CDR3 DNA reads TGCGCCAGTATGGGACAAACGAACACTGAAGCTTTCTTT. Its translation: CASMGQTNTEAFF.

This clone was recorded once. The V and J genes are TRBV2 and TRBJ1-1; D remains ambiguous. Trimming took 6 bases from V and 1 from J, leaving 9 bases between them. Per the germline V gene, CDR1 is SNHLY and CDR2 is FYNNEI. This CDR3 has 13 amino acids. In DNA, the CDR3 is TGTGCCAGCAGGTCCGGGAGGAACACTGAAGCTTTCTTT. This codes for CASRSGRNTEAFF.

This chain links TRBV5-1 with TRBJ2-7, with 7 bases that match TRBD2. This CDR3 has 15 amino acids. Losses at the gene ends were 5 bases for V and 2 bases for J; bases not matched to a gene: 10. Looked up from germline, CDR1 is SGHRS and CDR2 is YFSETQ. CDR3 loop: CASSQAPGTTYEQYF. In DNA form, the CDR3 reads TGCGCCAGCAGTCAAGCCCCCGGGACTACCTACGAGCAGTACTTC.